This is a list of T cell receptor beta chains from one sample in a study of molecular identifiers for immune sequencing clone quantification. Each CDR3 protein gets one entry after TCRdb re-called the PCR reads with MiXCR. The data show over 600,000 distinct CDR3 sequences, just under 20% seen once. The sample consisted of naive CD8+ T cells from blood, with Jurkat cell RNA spiked in. These receptor sequences come from a human donor in good health. Some libraries in this study had Jurkat cell RNA spiked in. The CDR3 runs from the conserved cysteine through the conserved F or W. The D gene is left open where the match is weak. The size entry is marked missing in some rows and otherwise reads once, few, many or a size class.

clone_size j_call v_call d_call cdr3_nt cdr3_aa
many TRBJ2-7 TRBV5-6 . TGTGCCAGCAGCGTACGTACCTACGAGCAGTACTTC CASSVRTYEQYF
many TRBJ1-2 TRBV19 . TGTGCCAGTAGTCCCGACGGGGGGTACTATGGCTACACCTTC CASSPDGGYYGYTF
many TRBJ1-5 TRBV27 . TGTGCCAGCAGTGGACAGTCAGGTCAGCCCCAGCATTTT CASSGQSGQPQHF
many TRBJ2-5 TRBV27 TRBD1 TGTGCCAGCAGTTTATGGGGACAGGTCGGAGAGACCCAGTACTTC CASSLWGQVGETQYF
few TRBJ2-5 TRBV6-5 TRBD2 TGTGCCAGCAGTTGCGGGGGGGCGGAAGAGACCCAGTACTTC CASSCGGAEETQYF
many TRBJ2-5 TRBV5-4 . TGTGCCAGCAGCTTCCAAGACCAAGAGACCCAGTACTTC CASSFQDQETQYF
many TRBJ2-3 TRBV4-1 TRBD1 TGCGCCAGCAGCCAACCAGGGGGAGATACGCAGTATTTT CASSQPGGDTQYF
many TRBJ2-3 TRBV15 . TGTGCCACCCACCCCGGGGCGACTAGCACAGATACGCAGTATTTT CATHPGATSTDTQYF
many TRBJ2-3 TRBV9 . TGTGCCAGCAGCGAGGCCTTCACAGATACGCAGTATTTT CASSEAFTDTQYF
many TRBJ2-7 TRBV20-1 TRBD1 TGCAGTGCTAGAGATACGCTCCGACAGGGGGCCACCTACGAGCAGTACTTC CSARDTLRQGATYEQYF
. TRBJ2-5 TRBV4-3 . TGCGCCAGCAGCCAAGGGTTGTTGGCTTGCGGTGGTGAGACCCAGTACTTC CASSQGLLACGGETQYF
many TRBJ2-2 TRBV6-2/TRBV6-3 TRBD1 TGTGCCAGCAGACGACAGGGGAACACCGGGGAGCTGTTTTTT CASRRQGNTGELFF
. TRBJ2-7 TRBV7-9 . TGTGCCAGCAGCTTAGATGTGGGGGGCCCCTTTGGAGAGCAGTACTTC CASSLDVGGPFGEQYF
. TRBJ2-7 TRBV4-3 . TGCGCCAGCAGCCCCGTCAGGGTAGGGCCCTACGAGCAGTACTTC CASSPVRVGPYEQYF
. TRBJ2-5 TRBV25-1 TRBD2 TGTGCCAGCAGTGGATATGAAGGACTAGCGTCTTTGGAGACCCAGTACTTC CASSGYEGLASLETQYF
few TRBJ2-5 TRBV11-2 . TGTGCCAGCAGCTTAGGCGGCGTAATTCGGGGTCCACAAGAGACCCAGTACTTC CASSLGGVIRGPQETQYF
many TRBJ2-5 TRBV21-1 . TGTGCCAGGAACCTGACGGGACTTCAAGAGACCCAGTACTTC CARNLTGLQETQYF
many TRBJ2-2 TRBV19 TRBD2 TGTGCCAGTAGCTACCGAGCGGGACCGAACACCGGGGAGCTGTTTTTT CASSYRAGPNTGELFF
few TRBJ2-7 TRBV23-1 TRBD1 TGCGCCAGCAGTCACCAGGACAGGTTGGCCTACGAGCGGTACTTC CASSHQDRLAYERYF
many TRBJ2-7 TRBV5-1 TRBD1 TGCGCCAGCAGCTTTGTCCAGGGGGACTACGAGCAGTACTTC CASSFVQGDYEQYF
many TRBJ2-7 TRBV9 . TGTGCCAGCAGCCCGACAGACTACTACTACGAGCAGTACTTC CASSPTDYYYEQYF
. TRBJ1-5 TRBV20-1 TRBD1 TGCAGTGCTAGAGGACAGGGATATCAGCCCCAGCATTTT CSARGQGYQPQHF
. TRBJ2-7 TRBV28 . TGTGCCAGCTCCCTTAGGGTCGCAGGCGAGCAGTACTTC CASSLRVAGEQYF
. TRBJ2-1 TRBV2 . TGTGCCAGCAGTGGTGTGAACAATGAGCAGTTCTTC CASSGVNNEQFF
many TRBJ2-3 TRBV12-3/TRBV12-4 . TGTGCCAGCAGTTTTGGAGGAACTAGCACAGATACGCAGTATTTT CASSFGGTSTDTQYF
few TRBJ2-7 TRBV15 . TGTGCCACCAGCAGGCAGCATGACAGCTTCTACGAGCAGTACTTC CATSRQHDSFYEQYF
few TRBJ2-1 TRBV7-9 TRBD2 TGTGCCAGCAGCTCGCCGCTAGCGGGAGGAGTCAATGAGCAGTTCTTC CASSSPLAGGVNEQFF
many TRBJ1-6 TRBV4-3 . TGCGCCAGCAGCCAGAATCTCCGGAGGAGCCGCGATTCACCCCTCCACTTT CASSQNLRRSRDSPLHF
many TRBJ2-3 TRBV12-3/TRBV12-4 TRBD2 TGTGCCAGCAGTGACCCTAGCGGGGGGGCGGTAGGGGATACGCAGTATTTT CASSDPSGGAVGDTQYF
. TRBJ2-2 TRBV10-3 TRBD2 TGTGCCATCAGGGCTAGCGGGGAAGCGAACACCGGGGAGCTGTTTTTT CAIRASGEANTGELFF
. TRBJ1-1 TRBV6-6 . TGTGCCAGCAGACAGGGAGGCACTGAAGCTCTCTTT CASRQGGTEALF
many TRBJ1-1 TRBV30 . TGTGCCTGGAGTACCCCCGCTGAAGCTTTCTTT CAWSTPAEAFF
. TRBJ2-5 TRBV5-6 TRBD2 TGTGCCAGCAGCTTACGTCTAGCGGGGTTTGGAGAGACCCAGTACTTC CASSLRLAGFGETQYF
. TRBJ1-2 TRBV10-3 . TGTGCCATCAGTGAGTCGAAAGGAAAAACACGGAATGTAAACTATGGCTACACCTTC CAISESKGKTRNVNYGYTF
few TRBJ2-7 TRBV9 TRBD1 TGTGCCAGCAGCGTAGGCCGGGACAGCTCCTACGAGCAGTACTTC CASSVGRDSSYEQYF
many TRBJ2-7 TRBV19 TRBD1 TGTGCCAGTAGTATCGGGACAGGGGGCTTGTCCTACGAGCAGTACTTC CASSIGTGGLSYEQYF
. TRBJ1-1 TRBV19 . TGTGCCAGTACCCTTTTGCCTGGAACTGAAGCTTTCTTT CASTLLPGTEAFF
many TRBJ2-2 TRBV15 TRBD2 TGTGCCACCAGCAGAGGGCTAGCGGGGGGGTCTACCGGGGAGCTGTTTTTT CATSRGLAGGSTGELFF
few TRBJ1-3 TRBV4-3 . TGCGCCAGCAGCCAAGATTTTAACCGTCAGGGTTTAACTGGAAACACCATATATTTT CASSQDFNRQGLTGNTIYF
many TRBJ2-7 TRBV27 TRBD2 TGTGCCAGCAGTCCCGGGACTAGCGGCACGGAGCAGTACTTC CASSPGTSGTEQYF
. TRBJ2-1 TRBV7-9 TRBD2 TGTGCCAGCAGCCACACGGGGGGGGCCTACAATGAGCAGTTCTTC CASSHTGGAYNEQFF
many TRBJ2-3 TRBV2 . TGTGCCAGCAGTGTCGGAGTTGGGTTAACAGATACGCAGTATTTT CASSVGVGLTDTQYF
many TRBJ1-5 TRBV6-2/TRBV6-3 TRBD1 TGTGCCAGCAGTTACACCTCAGGGGGCGATCAGCCCCAGCATTTT CASSYTSGGDQPQHF
few TRBJ2-1 TRBV2 . TGTGCCAGCACGGGAGAAATTTCGAGCAATGAGCAGTTCTTC CASTGEISSNEQFF
. TRBJ2-3 TRBV20-1 TRBD2 TGCAGTGCTAGACCACGGGGGCGGGAGGCTGGCACAGATACGCAGTATTTT CSARPRGREAGTDTQYF
. TRBJ1-5 TRBV21-1 . TGTGCCAGCAGCAAAGACGACAGGGGGAGTCTTAATAGCAATCAGCCCCAGCATTTT CASSKDDRGSLNSNQPQHF
many TRBJ1-5 TRBV27 . TGTGCCAGCAGTTTATCAGGGGTGTTTCAGCCCCAGCATTTT CASSLSGVFQPQHF
many TRBJ1-1 TRBV7-9 . TGTGCCAGCAGTGATGAGAACACTGAAGCTTTCTTT CASSDENTEAFF
many TRBJ2-4 TRBV21-1 . TGTGCCAGCAGCAAAATGGCAGGGGAATTGGAAAACATTCAGTACTTC CASSKMAGELENIQYF
many TRBJ2-3 TRBV20-1 TRBD1 TGCAGTGCTAGAGATCCGGGGACAGACCTCACAGATACGCAGTATTTT CSARDPGTDLTDTQYF
many TRBJ2-3 TRBV28 TRBD2 TGTGCCAGCAGTCACGGACTAGCGAGAAACACAGATACGCAGTATTTT CASSHGLARNTDTQYF
. TRBJ2-7 TRBV30 . TGTGCCTGGAGTTCCTGGACAGACCCCTACGAGCAGTACTTC CAWSSWTDPYEQYF
many TRBJ1-5 TRBV28 TRBD1 TGTGCCAGCAAGACAGGGGGCGGCAATCAGCCCCAGCATTTT CASKTGGGNQPQHF
many TRBJ2-7 TRBV7-9 TRBD2 TGTGCCAGCAGCTTAGTGTCCGGACTAGCGGGCTACGAGCAGTACTTC CASSLVSGLAGYEQYF
few TRBJ2-7 TRBV6-1 TRBD1 TGTGCCAGCAGTGAAGCATCCGGGACAGGGTGGTACGAGCAGTACTTC CASSEASGTGWYEQYF
many TRBJ2-4 TRBV9 TRBD2 TGTGCCAGCAGCGTAGGGACTAGCCCTCTAAACATTCAGTACTTC CASSVGTSPLNIQYF